This entry concerns a single T cell receptor beta chain. The data derive from a study of shared clonotypes between healthy human individuals. Only in-frame clones appear in the TCRdb table, and some are missing; sequencing was by immunoSEQ multiplex PCR. The data contain around 2,000,000 clones, 90% to 95% of them singletons. Sequencing was performed on naive CD4+ T cells sorted from blood. Subset indicated: CD45RA+ positively selected. The receptor comes from a man aged 18 to 29 in good health.

CDR3 sequence (DNA): TGTGCCAGCTCACCACAATCGGGGACTCTCTCTGGGGCCAACGTCCTGACTTTC. It encodes CASSPQSGTLSGANVLTF. The chain carries TRBV18 and TRBJ2-6; tentatively, D is TRBD2 (6 bases). V was clipped by 1 base and J by 0 bases, with 13 bases between them. The CDR3 is made up of 18 amino acids. The germline CDR1 and CDR2 sequences are KGHSH and LQKENI.